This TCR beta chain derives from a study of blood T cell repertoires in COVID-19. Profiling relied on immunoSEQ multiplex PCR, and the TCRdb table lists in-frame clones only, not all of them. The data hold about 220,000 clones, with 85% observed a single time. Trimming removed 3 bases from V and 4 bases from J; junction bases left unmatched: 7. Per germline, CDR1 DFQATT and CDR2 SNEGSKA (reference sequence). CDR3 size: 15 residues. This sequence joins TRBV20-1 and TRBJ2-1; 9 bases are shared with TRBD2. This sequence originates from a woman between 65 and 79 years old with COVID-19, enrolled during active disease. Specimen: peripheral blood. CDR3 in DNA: TGCAGTGCTAGTGCCGGACTAGCGCGTTACAATGAGCAGTTCTTC. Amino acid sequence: CSASAGLARYNEQFF.